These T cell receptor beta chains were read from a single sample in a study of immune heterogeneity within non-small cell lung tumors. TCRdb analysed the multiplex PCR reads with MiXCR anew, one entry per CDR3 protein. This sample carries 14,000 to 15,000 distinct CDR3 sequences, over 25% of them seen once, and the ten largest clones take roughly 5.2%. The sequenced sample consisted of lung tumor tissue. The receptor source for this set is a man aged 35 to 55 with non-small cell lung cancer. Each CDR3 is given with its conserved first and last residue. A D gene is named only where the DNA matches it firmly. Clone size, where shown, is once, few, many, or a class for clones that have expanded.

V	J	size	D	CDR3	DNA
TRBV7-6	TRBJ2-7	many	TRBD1	CASSLEAGGYYEQYF	TGTGCCAGCAGCTTAGAGGCAGGGGGCTACTACGAGCAGTACTTC
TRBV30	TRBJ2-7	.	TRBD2	CAWRTSGRDGKYF	TGTGCCTGGAGGACTAGCGGGAGAGATGGGAAGTACTTC
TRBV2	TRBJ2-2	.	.	CASKLVGSAGELFF	TGTGCCAGCAAACTAGTAGGGAGCGCCGGGGAGCTGTTTTTT
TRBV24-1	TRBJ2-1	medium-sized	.	CATSDFGQGGNEQFF	TGTGCCACCAGTGATTTTGGGCAGGGTGGAAATGAGCAGTTCTTC
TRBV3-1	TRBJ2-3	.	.	CASSQHNGDTQYF	TGTGCCAGCAGCCAACACAATGGAGATACGCAGTATTTT
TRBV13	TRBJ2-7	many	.	CASSKNGVKSEQYF	TGTGCCAGCAGCAAAAATGGTGTAAAAAGTGAGCAGTACTTC
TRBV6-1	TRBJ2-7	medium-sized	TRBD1	CASREAGQGFYEQYF	TGTGCCAGCAGGGAAGCAGGACAGGGGTTTTACGAGCAGTACTTC
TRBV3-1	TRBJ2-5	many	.	CASSQGGRQTQYF	TGTGCCAGCAGCCAAGGGGGGCGTCAGACCCAGTACTTC
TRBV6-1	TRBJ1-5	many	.	CASSPNGPQHF	TGTGCCAGCAGCCCGAATGGGCCCCAGCATTTT
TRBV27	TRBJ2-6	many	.	CASTLRGSGGANVLTF	TGTGCCAGCACCTTGAGGGGGTCGGGAGGGGCCAACGTCCTGACTTTC
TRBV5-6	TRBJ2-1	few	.	CASSWGMSYNEQFF	TGTGCCAGCAGCTGGGGAATGAGCTACAATGAGCAGTTCTTC
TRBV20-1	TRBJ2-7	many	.	CSARDLVQGNYEQYF	TGCAGTGCTAGAGATCTGGTGCAGGGGAACTACGAGCAGTACTTC
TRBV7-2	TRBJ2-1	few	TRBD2	CASSLVAGGFNEQFF	TGTGCCAGCAGCTTAGTAGCGGGAGGTTTCAATGAGCAGTTCTTC
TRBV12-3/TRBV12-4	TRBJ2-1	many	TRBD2	CASSGTTLEQFF	TGTGCCAGCAGTGGGACTACCTTGGAGCAGTTCTTC
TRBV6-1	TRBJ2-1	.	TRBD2	CARSGTSSNEQFF	TGTGCCAGAAGTGGGACTAGCTCCAATGAGCAGTTCTTC
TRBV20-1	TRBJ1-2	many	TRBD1	CSARTRTGGTGGYTF	TGCAGTGCTAGAACCAGGACAGGGGGCACGGGTGGCTACACCTTC
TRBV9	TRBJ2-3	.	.	CASSVEWYPRGTQYF	TGTGCCAGCAGCGTAGAATGGTACCCGAGGGGTACGCAGTATTTT
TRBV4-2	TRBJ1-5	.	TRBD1	CASSQAGTGENQPQHF	TGTGCCAGCAGCCAAGCTGGGACAGGGGAAAATCAGCCCCAGCATTTT
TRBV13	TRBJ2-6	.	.	CASSLMGANVLTF	TGTGCCAGCAGCTTAATGGGGGCCAACGTCCTGACTTTC
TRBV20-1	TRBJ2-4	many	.	CSAGGIPGTPGDIQYF	TGCAGTGCTGGAGGTATACCCGGGACTCCAGGGGACATTCAGTACTTC
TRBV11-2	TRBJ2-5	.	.	CASSLRGQETQYF	TGTGCCAGCAGCTTGCGGGGCCAAGAGACCCAGTACTTC
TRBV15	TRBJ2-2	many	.	CATSVRLNTGELFF	TGTGCCACCAGCGTAAGGTTGAACACCGGGGAGCTGTTTTTT
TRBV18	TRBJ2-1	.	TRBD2	CASSPAGGSYNEQFF	TGTGCCAGCTCGCCAGCGGGAGGGAGTTACAATGAGCAGTTCTTC
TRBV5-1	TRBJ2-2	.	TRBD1	CASRDGTGGTGELFF	TGCGCCAGCAGGGATGGGACAGGGGGTACCGGGGAGCTGTTTTTT
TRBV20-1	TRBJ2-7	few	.	CSARRETISYEQYF	TGCAGTGCTAGGAGGGAGACCATTTCCTACGAGCAGTACTTC
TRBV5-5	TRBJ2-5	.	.	CASSYPPRGGETQYF	TGTGCCAGCAGCTACCCACCCAGGGGAGGGGAGACCCAGTACTTC
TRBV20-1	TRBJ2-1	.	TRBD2	CSARVRGRADNEQFF	TGCAGTGCTAGAGTGCGGGGGAGGGCAGACAATGAGCAGTTCTTC
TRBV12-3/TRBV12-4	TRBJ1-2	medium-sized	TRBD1	CASKDRGPDGYTF	TGTGCCAGCAAGGACAGGGGACCTGATGGCTACACCTTC
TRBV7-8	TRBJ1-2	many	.	CASSPGLAYGYTF	TGTGCCAGCAGCCCGGGCTTAGCCTATGGCTACACCTTC
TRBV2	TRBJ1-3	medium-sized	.	CASNSGNTIYF	TGTGCCAGCAACTCTGGAAACACCATATATTTT
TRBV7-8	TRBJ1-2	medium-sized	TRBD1	CASSRRTRDSYGYTF	TGTGCCAGCAGCCGTCGGACCCGGGACAGCTATGGCTACACCTTC
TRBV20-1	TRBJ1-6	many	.	CSARATRDNSPLHF	TGCAGTGCTAGAGCTACACGGGACAATTCACCCCTCCACTTT
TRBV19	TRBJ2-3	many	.	CASSPSTDTQYF	TGTGCCAGTAGCCCTAGCACAGATACGCAGTATTTT
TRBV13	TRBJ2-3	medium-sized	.	CASSSTGTTDTQYF	TGTGCCAGCAGCAGCACAGGGACCACAGATACGCAGTATTTT
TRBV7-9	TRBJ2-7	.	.	CASSRSGVGYEQYF	TGTGCCAGCAGCCGATCGGGGGTAGGCTACGAGCAGTACTTC
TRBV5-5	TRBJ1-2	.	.	CASSFMQGNYGYTF	TGTGCCAGCAGCTTCATGCAGGGAAACTATGGCTACACCTTC
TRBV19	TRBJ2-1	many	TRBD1	CASSPRQGSYNEQFF	TGTGCCAGTAGTCCCCGACAGGGTTCCTACAATGAGCAGTTCTTC
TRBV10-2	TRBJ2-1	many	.	CASSHSNEQFF	TGCGCCAGCAGCCACAGTAATGAGCAGTTCTTC
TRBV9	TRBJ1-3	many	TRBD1	CASSVGQGNFGNTIYF	TGTGCCAGCAGCGTAGGACAGGGGAATTTTGGAAACACCATATATTTT
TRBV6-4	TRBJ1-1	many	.	CASSVQTNTEAFF	TGTGCCAGCAGTGTTCAGACGAACACTGAAGCTTTCTTT
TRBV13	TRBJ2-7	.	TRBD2	CASSLGVLAGGPHSYEQYF	TGTGCCAGCAGCTTAGGCGTACTAGCGGGAGGGCCTCATTCTTACGAGCAGTACTTC
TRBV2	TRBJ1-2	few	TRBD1	CASSPTTGDNYGYTF	TGTGCCAGCAGTCCCACGACAGGGGATAACTATGGCTACACCTTC
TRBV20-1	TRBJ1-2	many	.	CSARDLRGRGYTF	TGCAGTGCTAGAGATTTGAGGGGGAGGGGCTACACCTTC
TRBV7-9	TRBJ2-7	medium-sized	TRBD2	CASSLAGGPGYEQYF	TGTGCCAGCAGCTTGGCGGGAGGGCCTGGATACGAGCAGTACTTC
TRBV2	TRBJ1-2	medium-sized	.	CASSRHDGYTF	TGTGCCAGCAGCCGACATGATGGCTACACCTTC
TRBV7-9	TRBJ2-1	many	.	CASSVRYNEQFF	TGTGCCAGCAGCGTTCGGTACAATGAGCAGTTCTTC
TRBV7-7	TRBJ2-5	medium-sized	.	CASGRGSGETQYF	TGTGCTAGCGGCAGGGGATCTGGGGAGACCCAGTACTTC
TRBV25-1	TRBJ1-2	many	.	CASSGGIQDYYGYTF	TGTGCCAGCAGTGGAGGGATACAGGATTACTATGGCTACACCTTC
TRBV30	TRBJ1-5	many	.	CAWSRQGQVQPQHF	TGTGCCTGGAGCCGACAAGGGCAGGTTCAGCCCCAGCATTTT